This TCR beta chain was found in a study of post-analysis software for immune sequencing data. Study in general: Recorded disease courses covered relapsing-remitting, secondary progressive and progressive-relapsing multiple sclerosis. Some patients had no subtype annotation.

The study's findings and limits: Under F measure analysis, samples from one preparation batch co-clustered strongly. Four or five TRBV segments (TRBV5-6, TRBV5-1 and TRBV20-1 among them) occurred more frequently in patients than in controls. The normalized Chao1 diversity of multiple sclerosis patients was significantly lower than that of controls.

In the case of this clonotype: The antigen remains unidentified.

V was trimmed by 6 bases and J by 6 bases, leaving 9 bases between them. The CDR3 has 11 residues. Germline V CDR1 and CDR2: SQVTM, ANQGSEA. Included in the TCR beta cDNA libraries were unique molecular identifiers. Input amounts of roughly 0.9 to 10 million T cells were used. These gave roughly 0.5 million cDNA molecules, so each molecule approximated one T cell. TCRdb re-analysed the PCR reads in MiXCR, keeping a single row per CDR3 protein. The sample includes roughly 800,000 distinct CDR3 sequences, more than 45% of them seen just once. Sequenced sample: blood. This chain uses TRBV29-1 with TRBJ2-1, with a tentative D call TRBD2 (6 bases). This TCR was recovered from a girl aged 5 to 17 with multiple sclerosis. The CDR3 region has the DNA TGCAGCGTGGGGGACTTCAATGAGCAGTTCTTC. This codes for CSVGDFNEQFF.